The next 8 T cell receptor beta chains were all read from a single sample in a study of blood T cell repertoires in COVID-19. The method was immunoSEQ multiplex PCR; TCRdb's version includes in-frame clones alone and lacks a portion of them. The table records some 260,000 clones, roughly 90% of them present only once. The source material was PBMCs or T cells enriched from blood (not recorded which). The source is a woman aged 25 to 39 with acute COVID-19.

V is TRBV18 and J is TRBJ1-5; 9 bases agree with TRBD1. Trimming removed 0 bases from V and 6 bases from J; junction bases left unmatched: 3. The CDR3 totals 15 residues. The germline CDR1 and CDR2 sequences are KGHSH and LQKENI. The CDR3 DNA sequence: TGTGCCAGCTCACCACCTGGGACAGGGAGTCAGCCCCAGCATTTT. This gives the protein CASSPPGTGSQPQHF.

The chain joins TRBV12-3 or TRBV12-4 to TRBJ2-7; maybe TRBD1 (5 bases). Trimming took 3 bases from V and 13 from J, leaving 16 bases between them. The CDR3 length is 12 residues. The CDR3 reads CASSFWQGVIYF. CDR3 nucleotides: TGTGCCAGCAGTTTTTGGCAGGGTGTTATATACTTC.

This chain connects TRBV7-3 to TRBJ1-2, with 9 nucleotides matching TRBD1. The length of the CDR3 is 14 residues. The germline V gene has CDR1 SGHTA and CDR2 FQGTGA. After removal of 5 bases from V and 8 bases from J, the junction contained 9 bases not matched to a gene. The CDR3 bases are TGTGCCAGCAGCCCCTCCGGACAGGGGCGGGGCTACACCTTC. This encodes CASSPSGQGRGYTF.

This chain links TRBV2 with TRBJ2-6; no clear D gene. Trimming stripped 4 bases from V and 1 base from J, with 8 bases between. The CDR3 covers 15 residues. The V gene's germline CDR1 is SNHLY and CDR2 FYNNEI. CDR3 region: CASSGGQSGANVLTF. In DNA form, the CDR3 reads TGTGCCAGCAGTGGCGGCCAGTCTGGGGCCAACGTCCTGACTTTC.

The chain carries TRBV7-9 and TRBJ1-6; 9 positions agree with TRBD1. V trimming: 1 base; J trimming: 9 bases; junction bases outside the gene matches: 10. Looked up from germline, CDR1 is SEHNR and CDR2 is FQNEAQ (reference sequence). This CDR3 spans 17 amino acids. The CDR3 loop reads CASSLGTGDGGGSPLHF. The DNA for the CDR3 is TGTGCCAGCAGCTTAGGGACAGGGGATGGTGGTGGTTCACCCCTCCACTTT.

In this sample, this clone turned up once. The V call is TRBV29-1, the J call TRBJ1-4; 9 bases are shared with TRBD1. The germline CDR1 and CDR2 sequences are SQVTM and ANQGSEA. The CDR3 length is 12 residues. J lost 6 bases, V lost 6 bases, and 2 bases had no gene match. The CDR3 sequence is CSVTGGHEKLFF. CDR3 sequence (DNA): TGCAGCGTGACAGGGGGGCATGAAAAACTGTTTTTT.

The chain links TRBV5-1 to TRBJ1-1; a weak D match, TRBD1 (6 bases). This CDR3 comprises 14 residues. Trimming stripped 6 bases from V and 1 base from J, with 13 bases between. The germline V gene has CDR1 SGHRS and CDR2 YFSETQ. The CDR3 nucleotides are TGCGCCAGCAAATACCGGGACAAGAACACTGAAGCTTTCTTT. Amino acids: CASKYRDKNTEAFF.

The chain joins TRBV5-1 to TRBJ1-2; 9 bases align to TRBD1. This CDR3 has 14 amino acids. V was pared by 4 bases and J by 2 bases, with 3 bases of the junction left unmatched. Germline V lookup: CDR1 SGHRS, CDR2 YFSETQ. CDR3 coding DNA: TGCGCCAGCAGCGGGGACAGGGTCAACTATGGCTACACCTTC. It codes for CASSGDRVNYGYTF.